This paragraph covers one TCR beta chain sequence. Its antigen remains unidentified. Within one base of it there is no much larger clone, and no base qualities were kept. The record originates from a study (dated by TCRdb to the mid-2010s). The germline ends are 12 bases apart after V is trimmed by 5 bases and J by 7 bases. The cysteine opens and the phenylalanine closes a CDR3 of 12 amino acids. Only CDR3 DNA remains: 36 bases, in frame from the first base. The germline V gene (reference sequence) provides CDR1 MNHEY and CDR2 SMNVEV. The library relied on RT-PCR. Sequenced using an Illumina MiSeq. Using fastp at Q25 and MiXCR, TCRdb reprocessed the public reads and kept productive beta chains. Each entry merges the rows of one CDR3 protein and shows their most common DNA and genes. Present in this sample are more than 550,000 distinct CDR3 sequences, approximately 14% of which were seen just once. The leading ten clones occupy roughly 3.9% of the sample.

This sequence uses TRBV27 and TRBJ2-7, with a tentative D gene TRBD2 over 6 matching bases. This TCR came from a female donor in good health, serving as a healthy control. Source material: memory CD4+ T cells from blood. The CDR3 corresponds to CASSTRGNEQYF. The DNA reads TGTGCCAGCAGTACCCGGGGGAATGAGCAGTACTTC.